This T cell receptor (beta chain) is drawn from a study of blood T cell repertoires in COVID-19. The table came from immunoSEQ multiplex PCR; TCRdb's copy has only in-frame clones and leaves some out. The profile shows tens of thousands of clones, over 75% of them singletons. The CDR3 is 15 residues long. The V gene end was trimmed by 5 bases and the J gene end by 6 bases; junction bases not matched to a gene: 7. Germline-derived CDR1 and CDR2 are SGHTA and FQGNSA. The chain links TRBV7-2 to TRBJ2-1, with 10 positions matching TRBD1. The sequence was obtained from an elderly man with COVID-19, enrolled during active disease. Sequenced sample: peripheral blood. The CDR3 DNA sequence: TGTGCCAGCAGCAGACGACAGGGGGCGGTCAATGAGCAGTTCTTC. Protein product: CASSRRQGAVNEQFF.